This entry concerns a single T cell receptor beta chain. The sample originates from a study of healthy donors' naive CD4 and CD8 T cells. TCR libraries were built from approximately 0.45 ug of total RNA by linear amplification. Via MiXCR, TCRdb re-called the reads, giving one row per CDR3 protein. In the table there are approximately 180,000 distinct CDR3 sequences, nearly 75% of which are singletons. J lost 7 bases, V lost 7 bases, and 10 bases had no gene match. In germline, CDR1 is MNHNY, CDR2 SVGAGI (reference sequence). This CDR3 has 15 residues. The gene calls are TRBV6-6 and TRBJ2-1; 10 bases fit TRBD2. Sequencing was done on a sample of naive CD4+ and CD8+ T cells sorted from blood, pooled from several donors. The sequence was collected from a pool of human donors in good health; the sample pools cells from several healthy donors. CDR3 amino acids: CASTEGLARRNEQFF. CDR3 nucleotides: TGTGCCAGCACCGAGGGACTAGCGAGGAGGAATGAGCAGTTCTTC.